The subject of this entry is one TCR beta chain. This receptor's antigen is unknown. Base qualities are not provided; no much larger clone lies one nucleotide away. TCRbeta CDR3 regions were amplified from genomic DNA by means of the immunoSEQ Assay, a bias-controlled multiplex PCR. The paper's processing steps were these. The number of nucleated cells in each sample was estimated from the amplification of reference gene primers within the assay. Sequence reads were collapsed and filtered to measure the absolute abundance of every unique TCRbeta CDR3 rearrangement. For each sample, productive Simpson clonality was calculated by taking the square root of Simpson's diversity index across productive rearrangements. Drawn from immuneACCESS, this table holds only the in-frame rearrangements with V and J called that TCRdb kept. Clones are partly lost; checked studies trace under half to an unresolved V gene and leave the rest unexplained. V and J calls and clone size come straight from that table; D and trimming were deduced from the DNA. This sample lists roughly 200,000 clones; roughly 85% were detected once. The top ten hold around 20% of the sample.

The data were obtained in a study of blood T cell repertoires in COVID-19 (dated by TCRdb to the early 2020s). About the study as a whole: The collaborator samples originated in the United States, Italy and Spain and spanned the acute and convalescent phases of COVID-19. The material from the prospective study consisted of cDNA or gDNA derived from T cells, B-cell-depleted T cells, or PBMCs. Subjects who had been exposed to COVID-19, were actively infected with it, or had recovered from it provided the deeply sampled blood TCRbeta repertoires that made up the dataset. The repertoires were made available in a free public database intended to serve as a resource for research on the immune response to SARS-CoV-2. Samples were obtained from the ongoing ImmuneRACE study (first 160 participants) and from 1,254 subjects provided by 6 global collaborators. Sample metadata almost always included a de-identified subject ID, COVID-19 status, age in years and sex. Where available, HLA class I and class II types were taken from metadata supplied by the sample provider and were not determined by assay-based typing. Findings and caveats that apply to the study as a whole: How much clinical and demographic metadata was included differed by source and by participant, and the metadata was provided uncurated.

According to the germline V gene (reference sequence), CDR1 reads GTSNPN and CDR2 reads SVGIG. From the cysteine up to the phenylalanine, the CDR3 has a length of 19 residues. CDR3 DNA only is kept here, 57 bases in frame from base 1. Relative to germline, V is missing 1 base and J is missing 0 bases, with 7 bases of the junction outside any gene match. In the prospective study, participants were roughly 18 to 100 years old, resided in under 30 geographic areas of the United States, and were enrolled through a virtual design. Cohort assignment in the prospective study relied on participant-reported clinical history from a screening survey and a study questionnaire. Recovered participants in ImmuneRACE Cohort 3 were defined as having two consecutive negative NP/OP PCR tests, clearance from a healthcare professional, or resolution of symptoms. In the prospective study, mobile phlebotomists collected whole blood, serum and a nasopharyngeal or oropharyngeal swab from each participant. Participants in the prospective study had the option to provide additional blood draws and questionnaires over a roughly 2-month period. Prospective study blood samples were shipped either frozen or at room temperature before DNA extraction.

The TCR comes from a man aged 35 to 55 who had recovered from COVID-19. Sample: PBMCs or T cells enriched from blood (not recorded which). The chain is assembled from TRBV30 and TRBJ2-2, with TRBD2 identical over 14 junction bases. The base sequence is TGTGCCTGGAGTGCCGGGACTAGCGGGAGTTATACGAACACCGGGGAGCTGTTTTTT. Translated, this is CAWSAGTSGSYTNTGELFF. With the portions outside the CDR3 filled from the reference TRBV30 and TRBJ2-2 genes, the complete variable region becomes SQTIHQWPATLVQPVGSPLSLECTVEGTSNPNLYWYRQAAGRGLQLLFYSVGIGQISSEVPQNLSASRPQDRQFILSSKKLLLSDSGFYLCAWSAGTSGSYTNTGELFFGEGSRLTVL.